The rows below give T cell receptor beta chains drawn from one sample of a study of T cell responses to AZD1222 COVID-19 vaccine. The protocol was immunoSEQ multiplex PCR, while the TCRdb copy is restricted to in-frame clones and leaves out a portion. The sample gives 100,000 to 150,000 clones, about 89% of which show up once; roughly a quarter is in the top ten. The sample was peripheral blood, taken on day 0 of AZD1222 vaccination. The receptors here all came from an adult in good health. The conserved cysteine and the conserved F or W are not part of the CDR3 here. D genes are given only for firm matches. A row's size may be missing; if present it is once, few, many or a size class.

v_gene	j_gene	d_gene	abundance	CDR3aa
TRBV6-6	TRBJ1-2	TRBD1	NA	ASSPGTGIYGYT
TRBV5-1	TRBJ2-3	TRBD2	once	ASSLVAGGPDTQY
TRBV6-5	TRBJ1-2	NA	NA	ASRQLRLSNYGYT
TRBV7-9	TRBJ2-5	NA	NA	ASSLVLGQQETQY
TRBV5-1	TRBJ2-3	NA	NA	ASSLRQTDTQY
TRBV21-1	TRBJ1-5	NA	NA	ASSKGAGGAHQPQH
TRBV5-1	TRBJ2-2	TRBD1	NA	ASSSGTENTGELF
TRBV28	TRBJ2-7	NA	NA	ASSSRDVSYEQY
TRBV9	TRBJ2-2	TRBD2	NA	ASSVVTSEGGELF
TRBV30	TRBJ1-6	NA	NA	ACMTLESSPLH
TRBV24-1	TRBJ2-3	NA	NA	ATSDPEGGTDTQY
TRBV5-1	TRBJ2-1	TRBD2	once	ASRGLGANNEQF
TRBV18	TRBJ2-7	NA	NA	ASSPGGGVTEQY
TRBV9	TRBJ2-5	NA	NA	ASSGRTGETQY
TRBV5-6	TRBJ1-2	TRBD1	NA	ASSLPTGGRGYT
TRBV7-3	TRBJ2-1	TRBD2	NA	ASSPGTSFNEQF
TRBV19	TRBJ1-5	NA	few	ASSIDGRNQPQH
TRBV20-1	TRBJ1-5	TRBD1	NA	SASRQGDQPQH
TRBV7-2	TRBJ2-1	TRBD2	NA	ASSFNVRSGSYNEQF
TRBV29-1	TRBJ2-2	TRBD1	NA	SAQSGTGVTGELF
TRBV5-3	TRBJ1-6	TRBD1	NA	ARSLEQGSSYNSPLH
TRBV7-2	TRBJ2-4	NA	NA	ASSLGAGGLTIQY
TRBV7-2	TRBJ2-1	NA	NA	ASSFEASREQF
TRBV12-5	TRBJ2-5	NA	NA	ASGRPGIETQY
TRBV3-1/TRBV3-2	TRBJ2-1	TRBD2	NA	ASRPGLAGGNEQF
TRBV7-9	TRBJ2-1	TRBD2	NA	ASSSGLAVYNEQF
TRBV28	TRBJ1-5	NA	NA	ASIATVQFYSNQPQH
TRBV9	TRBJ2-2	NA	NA	ASSVEVHANTGELF
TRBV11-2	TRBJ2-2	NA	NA	ASGSVPANTGELF
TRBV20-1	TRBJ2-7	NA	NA	SAISTYEQY
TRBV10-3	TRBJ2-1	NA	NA	AISDRTMGSHNEQF
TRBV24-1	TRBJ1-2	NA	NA	ATSEGRDYGYT
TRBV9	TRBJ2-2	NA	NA	ASSVSTETTGELF
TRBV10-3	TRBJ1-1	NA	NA	AISEPKITEAF
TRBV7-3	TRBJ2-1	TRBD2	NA	ASSQGRGGGGNEQF
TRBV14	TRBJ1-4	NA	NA	ASSQFGGQDEKLF
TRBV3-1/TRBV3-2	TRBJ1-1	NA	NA	ASSQDYRAGQVNTEAF
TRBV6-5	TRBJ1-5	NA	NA	ASSYGPGVQPQH
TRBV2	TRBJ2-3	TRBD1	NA	ASSEGARGRTDTQY
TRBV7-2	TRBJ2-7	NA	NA	ASSLERGGRYEQY
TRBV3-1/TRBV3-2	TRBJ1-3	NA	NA	ASSQETDSSGNTIY
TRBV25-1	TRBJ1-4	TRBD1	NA	ASTRQGEKLF
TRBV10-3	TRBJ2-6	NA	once	AIAGGASGANVLT
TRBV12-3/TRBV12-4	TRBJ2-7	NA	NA	ASSFSGGGQY
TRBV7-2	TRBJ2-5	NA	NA	ASSLTGLQETQY
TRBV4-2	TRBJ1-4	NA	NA	ASSQAPGATNEKLF